The rows below give T cell receptor beta chains drawn from one sample of a study of blood T cell repertoires in COVID-19. Only in-frame clones appear in the TCRdb table, and some are missing; sequencing was by immunoSEQ multiplex PCR. The table lists around 140,000 clones, around 82% of them singletons. The sample comprised peripheral blood. The receptor source for this set is a woman in her sixties with acute or convalescent COVID-19. The conserved cysteine and the conserved F or W are not part of the CDR3 here.

15 | TRBJ2-1 | TRBV28 | ASSLGVVQTSYNEQF
12 | TRBJ2-7 | TRBV28 | ASSHRSSSYEQY
12 | TRBJ1-2 | TRBV27 | ASSLTPGTGTDT
10 | TRBJ1-1 | TRBV6-5 | ASSTTGIEAF
12 | TRBJ2-5 | TRBV11-1 | ASSLGQGGETQY
13 | TRBJ1-2 | TRBV3-1/TRBV3-2 | ASSQGQLTSYGYT
11 | TRBJ1-3 | TRBV3-1/TRBV3-2 | ASGRGSGNTIY
11 | TRBJ2-7 | TRBV2 | ASSDENSYEQY
15 | TRBJ2-6 | TRBV18 | ASSPTLYRSGANVLT
15 | TRBJ2-5 | TRBV5-1 | ASSYGDRDRGLETQY
15 | TRBJ2-1 | TRBV6-1 | ASSDPTSGRGYNEQF
14 | TRBJ2-1 | TRBV9 | ASSVDAHEIYNEQF
12 | TRBJ2-2 | TRBV6-5 | ASRPGQGAGELF
11 | TRBJ1-1 | TRBV2 | ASIFRLNTEAF
14 | TRBJ2-1 | TRBV10-1 | ASSGLAGISYNEQF
12 | TRBJ2-7 | TRBV10-3 | AIRQTGQSYEQY
14 | TRBJ2-2 | TRBV6-2/TRBV6-3 | ASSLGTGNLNGELF